The clone carrying this TCR beta chain is a singleton in its sample. Its target is unknown. The CDR3 is 11 amino acids. CDR1 and CDR2 (germline): MNHEY, SVGEGT. V lost 0 bases and J 11 bases, leaving 7 bases between the germline ends. Time point reported: newly diagnosed GD, antithyroid drugs for less than 3 months. PBMC-extracted RNA yielded the TCR library. CDR3 regions were amplified by Arm-PCR using iRepertoire HTBI primers to build TCR beta libraries. TCRdb called the multiplex PCR reads again in MiXCR, with one record for every CDR3 protein. The sample records 410,000 or so distinct CDR3 sequences, more than 13% being singletons. This specimen comes from a study of regulatory T cells in long-lasting Graves disease. In the study overall: Duration of antithyroid drug therapy among newly diagnosed Graves' patients was under 3 months. Study-level findings and limits: Peripheral blood was the sole material, not thyroid tissue.

These data were also filed under a second study, of T cells in Graves' hyperthyroidism and ophthalmopathy. That work states: The TCR CDR3 was amplified in a first-round RT-PCR using the HTBI primer set. Ophthalmopathy was predicted by the model a median of around 5.9 months ahead of onset.

This sequence joins TRBV6-2 or TRBV6-3 and TRBJ1-1, with unresolved D. Sample: peripheral blood mononuclear cells (PBMCs), taken at new diagnosis, from a patient treated with antithyroid drugs. The source of this sequence is a woman in her twenties or thirties with Graves disease. In DNA, the CDR3 is TGTGCCAGCAGTTACTCGGCGTCGGCTTTCTTT. Protein sequence: CASSYSASAFF.